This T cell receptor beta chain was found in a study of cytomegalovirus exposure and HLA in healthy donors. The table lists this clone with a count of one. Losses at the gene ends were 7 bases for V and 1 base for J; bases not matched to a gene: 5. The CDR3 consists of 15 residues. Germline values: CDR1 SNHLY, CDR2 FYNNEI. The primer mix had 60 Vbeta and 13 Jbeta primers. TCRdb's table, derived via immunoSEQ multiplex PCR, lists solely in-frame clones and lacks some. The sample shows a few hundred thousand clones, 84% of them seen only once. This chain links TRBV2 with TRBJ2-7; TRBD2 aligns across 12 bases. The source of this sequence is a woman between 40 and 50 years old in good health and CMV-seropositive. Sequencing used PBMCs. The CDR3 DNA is TGTGCCAGCATTGTGACTAGCGGGAGATCCTACGAGCAGTACTTC. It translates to CASIVTSGRSYEQYF.